A selection of T cell receptor beta chains follows, all from one sample in a study of blood T cells in healthy people across ages. Using its own MiXCR run on the 5' RACE reads, TCRdb lists one record per CDR3 protein. Of about a million distinct CDR3 sequences in the sample, roughly 51% were seen once. The specimen sequenced was blood. These receptor sequences come from a woman in her sixties or seventies in good health. The CDR3 runs from the conserved cysteine through the conserved F or W. The D gene is left open where the match is weak. Not all rows give a size; the values are once, few, many and, for expanded clones, a class.

CDR3aa	CDR3nt	abundance	d_gene	v_gene	j_gene
CSAPGQGTYNEQFF	TGCAGTGCTCCGGGACAGGGAACTTACAATGAGCAGTTCTTC	.	TRBD1	TRBV20-1	TRBJ2-1
CASSQDKKYNEQFF	TGCGCCAGCAGCCAAGATAAGAAGTACAATGAGCAGTTCTTC	.	.	TRBV4-1	TRBJ2-1
CASSSRTSTDTQYF	TGTGCCAGCAGCTCACGGACTAGCACAGATACGCAGTATTTT	few	.	TRBV7-6	TRBJ2-3
CASSYPTGGRNENFEQYF	TGTGCCAGCAGTTACCCAACAGGGGGCCGAAATGAAAATTTCGAGCAGTACTTC	.	TRBD1	TRBV6-2/TRBV6-3	TRBJ2-7
CASIGAMNTEAFF	TGTGCCAGCATTGGCGCGATGAACACTGAAGCTTTCTTT	.	.	TRBV28	TRBJ1-1
CASKDGVAGIQETQYF	TGTGCCAGCAAAGATGGTGTAGCGGGTATCCAAGAGACCCAGTACTTC	.	TRBD2	TRBV12-3/TRBV12-4	TRBJ2-5
CSAPEREGQQFF	TGCAGTGCCCCGGAGCGGGAGGGCCAACAGTTCTTC	few	TRBD2	TRBV20-1	TRBJ2-1
CASSQDWTLGELFF	TGTGCCAGCAGCCAAGACTGGACACTCGGGGAGCTGTTTTTT	.	.	TRBV3-1	TRBJ2-2
CASSLDTVTIEAFF	TGTGCCAGCAGCTTAGATACAGTCACAATTGAAGCTTTCTTT	.	.	TRBV7-2	TRBJ1-1
CASSLRRPTSGGYNEQFF	TGTGCCAGCAGTTTACGGCGACCGACTAGCGGGGGGTACAATGAGCAGTTCTTC	few	TRBD2	TRBV27	TRBJ2-1
CASSSGGDQYF	TGTGCCAGCAGCAGTGGGGGAGACCAGTACTTC	.	.	TRBV21-1	TRBJ2-7
CASSVNRDTEQYF	TGTGCCAGCAGTGTCAACCGGGACACCGAGCAGTACTTC	.	.	TRBV28	TRBJ2-7
CASSKLGGNQPQHF	TGTGCCAGCAGCAAGCTCGGGGGGAATCAGCCCCAGCATTTT	few	.	TRBV12-3/TRBV12-4	TRBJ1-5
CASSEDRRLAKNIQYF	TGTGCCAGCAGCGAAGACAGGAGGTTAGCCAAAAACATTCAGTACTTC	.	.	TRBV9	TRBJ2-4
CASQQRNTEAFF	TGTGCCAGTCAACAGCGGAACACTGAAGCTTTCTTT	.	.	TRBV30	TRBJ1-1
CSGGGRANEKLFF	TGCAGCGGTGGGGGTCGGGCTAATGAAAAACTGTTTTTT	few	.	TRBV29-1	TRBJ1-4
CASSPSSSDTQYF	TGTGCCAGCTCACCTAGCTCCTCAGATACGCAGTATTTT	.	.	TRBV18	TRBJ2-3
CASSPQEGSYEQYF	TGTGCCAGCTCACCGCAGGAGGGATCCTACGAGCAGTACTTC	.	.	TRBV18	TRBJ2-7
CATSKDRTGTGELFF	TGTGCCACTTCTAAGGACAGAACTGGCACCGGGGAGCTGTTTTTT	once	.	TRBV6-5	TRBJ2-2
CASSHDFGVGNEQFF	TGCGCCAGCAGCCATGATTTCGGCGTCGGCAATGAGCAGTTCTTC	.	.	TRBV4-1	TRBJ2-1
CASSHNRGRETQYF	TGTGCCAGCAGCCACAACAGGGGGCGGGAGACCCAGTACTTC	.	TRBD1	TRBV11-2	TRBJ2-5
CASSLDRSNYNEQFF	TGTGCCAGCAGCTTAGACAGGTCCAACTACAATGAGCAGTTCTTC	.	.	TRBV11-3	TRBJ2-1
CASSANPGSGANVLTF	TGTGCCAGCAGTGCCAACCCCGGTTCTGGGGCCAACGTCCTGACTTTC	.	.	TRBV28	TRBJ2-6
CASMGESFDGYTF	TGTGCCAGCATGGGAGAATCGTTTGATGGCTACACCTTC	few	.	TRBV12-3/TRBV12-4	TRBJ1-2
CASIGDTLAINEQYF	TGTGCCAGCATTGGGGACACCTTAGCCATTAACGAGCAGTACTTC	.	.	TRBV7-9	TRBJ2-7
CASGDPVAKNIQYF	TGTGCCAGCGGGGATCCAGTAGCCAAAAACATTCAGTACTTC	.	.	TRBV6-2/TRBV6-3	TRBJ2-4
CASSQAGHTDTQYF	TGTGCCAGCAGTCAGGCGGGCCACACAGATACGCAGTATTTT	.	.	TRBV28	TRBJ2-3
CSVEVAPGQGAQLSTDTQYF	TGCAGCGTTGAAGTAGCCCCGGGACAGGGGGCCCAATTAAGCACAGATACGCAGTATTTT	.	TRBD1	TRBV29-1	TRBJ2-3
CASSYRTSGAYEQYF	TGTGCCAGCAGCTACCGGACTAGCGGCGCCTACGAGCAGTACTTC	.	TRBD2	TRBV7-2	TRBJ2-7
CRNGTQYF	TGTCGAAATGGTACGCAGTATTTT	few	.	TRBV21-1	TRBJ2-3
CATRRASGKGDTQYF	TGTGCCACCCGGAGAGCTAGCGGGAAAGGGGATACGCAGTATTTT	few	TRBD2	TRBV10-3	TRBJ2-3
CSAIPRGTQYF	TGCAGTGCTATACCCCGAGGGACGCAGTATTTT	.	.	TRBV20-1	TRBJ2-3
CSAPPVGRDAQYF	TGCAGTGCTCCTCCGGTGGGGAGGGACGCGCAGTACTTC	.	TRBD2	TRBV20-1	TRBJ2-5
CASRGGLAGYNEQYF	TGTGCCAGCAGGGGAGGACTAGCGGGTTACAATGAGCAGTACTTC	few	TRBD2	TRBV12-3/TRBV12-4	TRBJ2-7
CASSSRAGDSYEQYF	TGTGCCAGCAGTTCGCGGGCAGGGGACTCCTACGAGCAGTACTTC	.	.	TRBV6-5	TRBJ2-7
CATTKAGRETQYF	TGTGCCACCACGAAGGCGGGGCGGGAGACCCAGTACTTC	.	.	TRBV15	TRBJ2-5
CASSKISRTDTQYF	TGTGCCAGCAGCAAAATTAGCCGGACAGATACGCAGTATTTT	.	.	TRBV13	TRBJ2-3
CSARGGINYGYTF	TGCAGTGCTAGAGGTGGGATAAACTATGGCTACACCTTC	.	.	TRBV20-1	TRBJ1-2
CASSLDGTSGYTDTQYF	TGTGCCAGCAGCTTAGACGGGACTAGCGGTTACACAGATACGCAGTATTTT	.	TRBD2	TRBV7-9	TRBJ2-3
CASSQRPPGSTLNTEAFF	TGTGCCAGCAGCCAACGACCCCCGGGCAGCACTTTGAACACTGAAGCTTTCTTT	.	.	TRBV4-2	TRBJ1-1
CASSQDYRLRQFF	TGTGCCAGCAGCCAAGATTACCGACTCCGGCAGTTCTTC	few	.	TRBV4-2	TRBJ2-1
CASSLYAGGPTDTQYF	TGCGCCAGCAGCTTGTATGCGGGAGGCCCCACAGATACGCAGTATTTT	.	TRBD2	TRBV5-1	TRBJ2-3
CASSPSGGLDTQYF	TGTGCCAGCTCACCTAGTGGCGGTCTCGATACGCAGTATTTT	few	.	TRBV18	TRBJ2-3
CASSQSERLNEAFF	TGTGCCAGCAGCCAGTCGGAGCGGCTAAATGAAGCTTTCTTT	.	.	TRBV3-1	TRBJ1-1
CAISRTGIAGTDTQYF	TGTGCCATCAGTCGGACAGGGATCGCGGGCACAGATACGCAGTATTTT	few	TRBD1	TRBV10-3	TRBJ2-3